Listed below are T cell receptor beta chains from one sample, sequenced in a study of blood T cells in healthy people across ages. In TCRdb, the 5' RACE reads were re-called with MiXCR into one record per CDR3 protein. The sample holds roughly 500,000 distinct CDR3 sequences, 27% seen once. Sequencing used blood. These receptors all come from a woman between 65 and 79 years old in good health. The CDR3 runs from the conserved cysteine through the conserved F or W. Fields, in order: CDR3 DNA, CDR3 protein, clone size, D gene, J gene, V gene. D genes are given only for firm matches. Clone sizes are given selectively: once, few, many, or a class where the clone is expanded.

CDR3 DNA: TGTGCCAGCCCCCAGCGTCTGCAGAAAGATAGCGGGGAGCTGTTTTTT
CDR3 protein: CASPQRLQKDSGELFF
clone size: few
D gene: NA
J gene: TRBJ2-2
V gene: TRBV6-9

CDR3 DNA: TGCAGTGCTCCGGACCGGCATTCGGAATGGCTGTTTTTT
CDR3 protein: CSAPDRHSEWLFF
clone size: NA
D gene: NA
J gene: TRBJ1-4
V gene: TRBV20-1

CDR3 DNA: TGCGCCAGCAGCCAAGGGCAGAGTACAGCCAATGAGCAGTTCTTC
CDR3 protein: CASSQGQSTANEQFF
clone size: NA
D gene: NA
J gene: TRBJ2-1
V gene: TRBV4-3

CDR3 DNA: TGTGCCATCAGTACTAGCGGGGGGCCCACAGATACGCAGTATTTT
CDR3 protein: CAISTSGGPTDTQYF
clone size: NA
D gene: TRBD2
J gene: TRBJ2-3
V gene: TRBV10-3

CDR3 DNA: TGTGCCAGCACCACCCCGGCGGGGGACTATGGCTACACCTTC
CDR3 protein: CASTTPAGDYGYTF
clone size: NA
D gene: NA
J gene: TRBJ1-2
V gene: TRBV5-6

CDR3 DNA: TGTGCCAGCAGCTTAGGTTCGCACCCTGAAGCTTTCTTT
CDR3 protein: CASSLGSHPEAFF
clone size: NA
D gene: NA
J gene: TRBJ1-1
V gene: TRBV7-9

CDR3 DNA: TGTGCCAGCACCCTAGGAGCGGGATGGAGCACAGATACGCAGTATTTT
CDR3 protein: CASTLGAGWSTDTQYF
clone size: few
D gene: TRBD2
J gene: TRBJ2-3
V gene: TRBV7-2

CDR3 DNA: TGTGCCAGCAGCTTATCTGCCCTCACAGATACGCAGTATTTT
CDR3 protein: CASSLSALTDTQYF
clone size: NA
D gene: NA
J gene: TRBJ2-3
V gene: TRBV7-3

CDR3 DNA: TGTGCCAGCAGCGAACAGGGGCGTGAGCAGTTCTTC
CDR3 protein: CASSEQGREQFF
clone size: NA
D gene: TRBD1
J gene: TRBJ2-1
V gene: TRBV7-2

CDR3 DNA: TGTGCCAGCAGTATACAGGGCTTGGGTGGCTACACCTTC
CDR3 protein: CASSIQGLGGYTF
clone size: few
D gene: NA
J gene: TRBJ1-2
V gene: TRBV6-1

CDR3 DNA: TGCAGTGCCAATGGACTAGCGGGGGCCCCGGAGTACTTC
CDR3 protein: CSANGLAGAPEYF
clone size: NA
D gene: TRBD2
J gene: TRBJ2-5
V gene: TRBV20-1

CDR3 DNA: TGTGCCAGCAGCCTATCCCCCAATGAAAAACTGTTTTTT
CDR3 protein: CASSLSPNEKLFF
clone size: NA
D gene: NA
J gene: TRBJ1-4
V gene: TRBV11-3

CDR3 DNA: TGTGCCAGCAGTCAGAGGGGGCGCCGTAAAAACAATGAGCAGTTCTTC
CDR3 protein: CASSQRGRRKNNEQFF
clone size: few
D gene: TRBD1
J gene: TRBJ2-1
V gene: TRBV6-1

CDR3 DNA: TGTGCCAGCAGCTTAGGAACGGACAGAGTCACAGATACGCAGTATTTT
CDR3 protein: CASSLGTDRVTDTQYF
clone size: NA
D gene: NA
J gene: TRBJ2-3
V gene: TRBV7-2

CDR3 DNA: TGCAGTGCTCGGGTATCAGATACGCAGTATTTT
CDR3 protein: CSARVSDTQYF
clone size: few
D gene: NA
J gene: TRBJ2-3
V gene: TRBV20-1

CDR3 DNA: TGCGCCAGCAGCCGGACGGAGTGGTGGAATAATGAAAAACTGTTTTTT
CDR3 protein: CASSRTEWWNNEKLFF
clone size: NA
D gene: NA
J gene: TRBJ1-4
V gene: TRBV4-1

CDR3 DNA: TGTGCCATCAGTGACTCTGGACAGCCGACTGTCGAGCAGTACTTC
CDR3 protein: CAISDSGQPTVEQYF
clone size: NA
D gene: NA
J gene: TRBJ2-7
V gene: TRBV10-3

CDR3 DNA: TGTGCCAGCAGATCCACCGGGGCTAACTATGGCTACACCTTC
CDR3 protein: CASRSTGANYGYTF
clone size: NA
D gene: NA
J gene: TRBJ1-2
V gene: TRBV6-2/TRBV6-3

CDR3 DNA: TGCAGTGCTTGGGAAGGAGCCCAAGAGACCCAGTACTTC
CDR3 protein: CSAWEGAQETQYF
clone size: few
D gene: NA
J gene: TRBJ2-5
V gene: TRBV20-1

CDR3 DNA: TGTGCCAGCAGCCCAACGACTAGTGGAGAGACCCAGTACTTC
CDR3 protein: CASSPTTSGETQYF
clone size: few
D gene: NA
J gene: TRBJ2-5
V gene: TRBV14

CDR3 DNA: TGTGCCAGCGGGATCGACAGCGCCGGGGAGCTGTTTTTT
CDR3 protein: CASGIDSAGELFF
clone size: NA
D gene: NA
J gene: TRBJ2-2
V gene: TRBV6-5

CDR3 DNA: TGCGCCAGCAGCTTGGTCCCTACTGAGCACTATGGCTACACCTTC
CDR3 protein: CASSLVPTEHYGYTF
clone size: few
D gene: NA
J gene: TRBJ1-2
V gene: TRBV5-1

CDR3 DNA: TGTGCCAGCAGCTTAGATAGGACAGGTCGGGATCAGCCCCAGCATTTT
CDR3 protein: CASSLDRTGRDQPQHF
clone size: few
D gene: TRBD1
J gene: TRBJ1-5
V gene: TRBV7-8

CDR3 DNA: TGTGCCACCAGCAGAGGACAGGGCAAAGAAAAACTGTTTTTT
CDR3 protein: CATSRGQGKEKLFF
clone size: few
D gene: TRBD1
J gene: TRBJ1-4
V gene: TRBV15

CDR3 DNA: TGCGCCAGCAGCTTGGAAGACAATGAAAAACTGTTTTTT
CDR3 protein: CASSLEDNEKLFF
clone size: once
D gene: NA
J gene: TRBJ1-4
V gene: TRBV5-1

CDR3 DNA: TGTGCCAGCTCACCAGGCAGGGGCGGTCAGCCCCAGCATTTT
CDR3 protein: CASSPGRGGQPQHF
clone size: NA
D gene: NA
J gene: TRBJ1-5
V gene: TRBV18

CDR3 DNA: TGTGCCAGCAGCTTAGCCAGGGGAGGTAACTATGGCTACACCTTC
CDR3 protein: CASSLARGGNYGYTF
clone size: few
D gene: NA
J gene: TRBJ1-2
V gene: TRBV7-9

CDR3 DNA: TGTGCCAGCAGCTTGGGGGCCAATAATGAAAAACTGTTTTTT
CDR3 protein: CASSLGANNEKLFF
clone size: few
D gene: NA
J gene: TRBJ1-4
V gene: TRBV7-9

CDR3 DNA: TGTGCCATCAGTGACTCGACGACAGGGGGGGAGACCCAGTACTTC
CDR3 protein: CAISDSTTGGETQYF
clone size: NA
D gene: TRBD1
J gene: TRBJ2-5
V gene: TRBV10-3